This TCR beta chain was identified in a study of T cell repertoires in cytomegalovirus infection. Study in general: In public TCR beta signatures, there were indications of both CMV infection and matching HLA type. General study findings and limits: CMV carriers having the relevant HLA were flagged by cumulative public TCR beta family frequency.

This clonotype was counted at least ten times. The antigen is undetermined. One entry per CDR3 protein results from TCRdb running MiXCR on the reads. Here the sample spans 310,000 or so distinct CDR3 sequences, around 9.1% being singletons. Trimming took 1 base from V and 7 from J, leaving 10 bases between them. The CDR3 contains 14 residues. In germline, CDR1 is MDHEN, CDR2 SYDVKM. V is TRBV28 and J is TRBJ1-4; D may be TRBD1 (6 bases). Sequencing was done on a sample of PBMCs. The TCR sequence derives from a human donor in good health (CMV status not recorded). Some clones in this sample may be carry-over from other donors' samples. The CDR3 loop is CASSLYRDGEKLFF. The CDR3 bases are TGTGCCAGCAGTTTATACAGGGATGGTGAAAAACTGTTTTTT.